This T cell receptor (beta chain) came from a study of blood T cell repertoires in COVID-19. Study summary: COVID-19 samples from acute and convalescent phases originated in the United States, Italy and Spain. PBMCs, B-cell-depleted T cells, or T cells were the source of the cDNA or gDNA that made up the material.

CDR3 length equals 15 residues. Germline V gene lookup returns CDR1 SGHDT and CDR2 YYEEEE. The V gene end was trimmed by 6 bases and the J gene end by 4 bases; junction bases not matched to a gene: 9. TCRdb's copy holds only in-frame clones and misses some; the assay was immunoSEQ multiplex PCR. The sample consists of 91,000 or so clones, about 93% of them appearing once. This clonotype was sampled from a woman in her forties or fifties in a cohort sampled during active COVID-19. Sequencing input: peripheral blood. The chain recombines TRBV5-6 with TRBJ2-5; 10 bases fit TRBD1. The CDR3 spells CASNPGQGIGETQYF. DNA for the CDR3: TGTGCCAGCAACCCGGGACAGGGGATAGGAGAGACCCAGTACTTC. The variable domain in full, with the rest retrieved from reference TRBV5-6 and TRBJ2-5, is DAGVTQSPTHLIKTRGQQVTLRCSPKSGHDTVSWYQQALGQGPQFIFQYYEEEERQRGNFPDRFSGHQFPNYSSELNVNALLLGDSALYLCASNPGQGIGETQYFGPGTRLLVL.